This is a list of T cell receptor beta chains from one sample in a study of blood T cell repertoires in COVID-19. The data were produced by immunoSEQ multiplex PCR, yet TCRdb's version contains in-frame clones alone and is incomplete. Of about 320,000 clones listed, roughly nine tenths are singletons. The sample consisted of PBMCs or T cells enriched from blood (not recorded which). These receptors all come from a woman between 25 and 40 years old who had recovered from COVID-19. Both conserved end residues are trimmed from each CDR3.

j_call: TRBJ1-2; v_call: TRBV3-1/TRBV3-2; cdr3_aa: ASSQIRNGYT
j_call: TRBJ1-5; v_call: TRBV3-1/TRBV3-2; cdr3_aa: ASSQNRGNQPQH
j_call: TRBJ1-1; v_call: TRBV4-3; cdr3_aa: ASSTRGTTEAF
j_call: TRBJ2-2; v_call: TRBV5-3; cdr3_aa: AMGQPNTGELF
j_call: TRBJ1-1; v_call: TRBV10-3; cdr3_aa: ASRSLGQGVTEAF
j_call: TRBJ1-2; v_call: TRBV19; cdr3_aa: ASNPGRQGYYGYT
j_call: TRBJ2-5; v_call: TRBV7-2; cdr3_aa: ASTQFGSSETQY
j_call: TRBJ2-2; v_call: TRBV6-5; cdr3_aa: ASKTDPGSWELF
j_call: TRBJ1-2; v_call: TRBV7-8; cdr3_aa: ASTLDRDYGYT
j_call: TRBJ1-2; v_call: TRBV3-1/TRBV3-2; cdr3_aa: ASNPGPGEGYT
j_call: TRBJ2-5; v_call: TRBV2; cdr3_aa: ASSIAVLGGAETQY
j_call: TRBJ1-2; v_call: TRBV10-2; cdr3_aa: ASSELSGQGGYT
j_call: TRBJ2-2; v_call: TRBV5-1; cdr3_aa: ASSLDTPNTGELF
j_call: TRBJ1-4; v_call: TRBV2; cdr3_aa: ASSEDRGQGEKLF
j_call: TRBJ2-7; v_call: TRBV11-2; cdr3_aa: ASSPRLAISYEQY
j_call: TRBJ1-5; v_call: TRBV19; cdr3_aa: ASSWGTRSNQPQH
j_call: TRBJ2-7; v_call: TRBV29-1; cdr3_aa: SVGGIYSYEQY
j_call: TRBJ1-5; v_call: TRBV6-5; cdr3_aa: ASSWTGGVDQPQH
j_call: TRBJ1-4; v_call: TRBV7-9; cdr3_aa: ASSQQVTNEKLF
j_call: TRBJ1-1; v_call: TRBV18; cdr3_aa: ASSERDTTTNTEAF
j_call: TRBJ1-1; v_call: TRBV20-1; cdr3_aa: SAEGQGEAF
j_call: TRBJ1-5; v_call: TRBV6-6; cdr3_aa: AAGLSSNQPQH